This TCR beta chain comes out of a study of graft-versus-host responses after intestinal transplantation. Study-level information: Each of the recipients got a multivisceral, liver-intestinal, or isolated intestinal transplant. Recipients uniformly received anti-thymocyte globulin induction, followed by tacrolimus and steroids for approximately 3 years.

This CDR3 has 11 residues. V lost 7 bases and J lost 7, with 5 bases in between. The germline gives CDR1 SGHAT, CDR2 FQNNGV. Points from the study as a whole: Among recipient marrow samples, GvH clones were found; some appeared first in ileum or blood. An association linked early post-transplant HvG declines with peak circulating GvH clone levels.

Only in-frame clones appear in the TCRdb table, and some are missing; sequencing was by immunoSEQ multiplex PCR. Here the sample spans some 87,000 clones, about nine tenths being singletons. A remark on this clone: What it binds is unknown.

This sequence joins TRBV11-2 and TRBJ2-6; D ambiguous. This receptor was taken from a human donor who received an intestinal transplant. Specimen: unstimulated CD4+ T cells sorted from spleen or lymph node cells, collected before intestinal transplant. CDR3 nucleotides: TGTGCCAGCACTTTAGCCAACGTCCTGACTTTC. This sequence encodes CASTLANVLTF.